The rows below give T cell receptor beta chains drawn from one sample of a study of OX40 agonist ivuxolimab in advanced cancers. Data came from immunoSEQ multiplex PCR; TCRdb stores just in-frame clones and leaves some out. The table has about 38,000 clones, 70% to 80% seen once; the top ten hold around 13%. The sample in question was CD4+ or CD8+ T cells sorted from blood, obtained in a trial of the OX40 agonist ivuxolimab. These receptors came from an adult with an advanced solid tumor such as melanoma, head and neck, liver or kidney cancer. Each CDR3 is given with its conserved first and last residue. The order of the fields is V gene, clone size, D gene, J gene, CDR3 protein, CDR3 DNA. The D gene is left open where the match is weak. Some rows have no size entry. The others give once, few or many, or a class for an expanded clone.

TRBV19	NA	NA	TRBJ1-4	CASRPRETNEKLFF	TGTGCCTCAAGACCGAGGGAGACTAATGAAAAACTGTTTTTT
TRBV29-1	NA	NA	TRBJ1-4	CSVGTVEKLFF	TGCAGCGTGGGGACGGTGGAAAAACTGTTTTTT
TRBV18	few	NA	TRBJ2-2	CASSNSLTGELFF	TGTGCCAGCTCAAATAGCCTGACCGGGGAGCTGTTTTTT
TRBV29-1	NA	NA	TRBJ2-1	CSSGRGIYNEQFF	TGCAGCTCGGGTAGGGGGATCTACAATGAGCAGTTCTTC
TRBV6-7	few	TRBD1	TRBJ2-7	CASITGTGGWEQYF	TGTGCCAGCATCACCGGGACAGGGGGTTGGGAGCAGTACTTC
TRBV27	NA	NA	TRBJ1-1	CASSFFNQGVGVGNTEAFF	TGTGCCAGCAGTTTCTTTAACCAGGGAGTAGGAGTTGGGAACACTGAAGCTTTCTTT
TRBV2	NA	NA	TRBJ2-3	CASRSPAGSTDTQYF	TGTGCCAGCAGGAGCCCGGCGGGGAGCACAGATACGCAGTATTTT
TRBV7-2	NA	NA	TRBJ2-1	CAGGAEQFF	TGTGCAGGGGGGGCTGAGCAGTTCTTC
TRBV28	NA	TRBD1	TRBJ2-7	CASSFPGQSSYEQYF	TGTGCCAGCAGTTTTCCGGGACAGAGCTCCTACGAGCAGTACTTC
TRBV5-1	NA	TRBD2	TRBJ2-7	CASSLRASGRGSYEQYF	TGCGCCAGCAGCTTGAGGGCTAGCGGGAGGGGTTCCTACGAGCAGTACTTC
TRBV5-1	NA	TRBD1	TRBJ1-3	CASSFLGQGLDTIYF	TGCGCCAGCAGCTTTTTGGGACAGGGTCTTGACACCATATATTTT
TRBV2	few	NA	TRBJ1-2	CASSGTGIYGYTF	TGTGCCAGCAGTGGAACAGGGATCTATGGCTACACCTTC
TRBV28	NA	TRBD1	TRBJ1-1	CASSLPGTGGSSAFF	TGTGCCAGCAGTTTGCCGGGGACAGGGGGCTCAAGTGCTTTCTTT
TRBV28	NA	TRBD1	TRBJ2-7	CASSQTGYYEQYF	TGTGCCAGCAGTCAGACAGGGTACTACGAGCAGTACTTC
TRBV5-1	NA	NA	TRBJ2-7	CASSTNYEQYF	TGCGCCAGTAGCACTAACTACGAGCAGTACTTC
TRBV19	NA	TRBD1	TRBJ1-6	CASSIGGDRVSPLHF	TGTGCCAGTAGTATAGGAGGAGACAGGGTGTCACCCCTCCACTTT
TRBV21-1	NA	NA	TRBJ2-4	CASIAPGGEAKNIQYF	TGTGCCAGCATCGCCCCAGGGGGCGAAGCCAAAAACATTCAGTACTTC
TRBV11-2	NA	NA	TRBJ2-4	CASSQGGWTTVGSKNIQYF	TGTGCCAGCAGCCAAGGGGGATGGACTACGGTCGGCTCCAAAAACATTCAGTACTTC